This TCR beta chain was sequenced in a study of shared T cell receptors in the human thymus. J was trimmed by 0 bases and V by 5 bases; bases with no gene match: 6. The germline V gene has CDR1 MDHEN and CDR2 SYDVKM. The CDR3 is made up of 18 amino acids. The table came from immunoSEQ multiplex PCR; TCRdb's copy has only in-frame clones and leaves some out. The table records roughly 660,000 clones, roughly 90% of them present only once. Only one count was recorded for this clone. These data were likewise used in another study, on human thymus T cells. That report adds: Among the donors, all were healthy Finnish infants having corrective surgery for congenital heart defects. The study used thymus tissue resected during corrective heart surgery. Thymic and blood repertoires appeared to show biased V and J gene usage. Thymic repertoires overlap heavily among unrelated individuals, related research has reported.

Sequencing was done on a sample of thymocytes. The origin of this receptor is a boy less than two years old with a congenital heart defect. V gene TRBV28 combines with J gene TRBJ2-1; TRBD2 matches at 14 bases. The CDR3 sequence: CASSHGTSGRTSYNEQFF. Written as DNA, the CDR3 is TGTGCCAGCAGTCATGGGACTAGCGGGAGAACCTCCTACAATGAGCAGTTCTTC.